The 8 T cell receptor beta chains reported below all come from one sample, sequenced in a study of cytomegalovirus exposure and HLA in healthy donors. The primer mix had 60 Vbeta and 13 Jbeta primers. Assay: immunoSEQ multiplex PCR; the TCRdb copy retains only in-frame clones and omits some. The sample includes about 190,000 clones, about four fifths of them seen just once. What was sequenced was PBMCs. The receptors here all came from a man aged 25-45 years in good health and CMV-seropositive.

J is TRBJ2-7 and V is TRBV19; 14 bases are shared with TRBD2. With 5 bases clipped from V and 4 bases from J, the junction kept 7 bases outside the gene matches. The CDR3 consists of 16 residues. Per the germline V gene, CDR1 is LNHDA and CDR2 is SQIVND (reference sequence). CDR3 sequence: CASSFSGLAGVYEQYF. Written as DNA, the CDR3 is TGTGCCAGTAGTTTCTCGGGACTAGCGGGAGTGTACGAGCAGTACTTC.

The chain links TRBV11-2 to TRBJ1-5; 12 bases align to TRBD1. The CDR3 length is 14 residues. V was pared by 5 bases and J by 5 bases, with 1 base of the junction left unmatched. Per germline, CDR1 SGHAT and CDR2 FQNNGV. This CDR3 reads CASSGTGGDQPQHF. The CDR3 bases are TGTGCCAGCAGCGGGACAGGGGGCGATCAGCCCCAGCATTTT.

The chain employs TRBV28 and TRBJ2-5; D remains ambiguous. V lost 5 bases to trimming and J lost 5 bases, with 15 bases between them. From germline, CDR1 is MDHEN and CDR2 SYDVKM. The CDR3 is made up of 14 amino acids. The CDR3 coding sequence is TGTGCCAGCAGTGTCCAGGTACCGACGGAGACCCAGTACTTC. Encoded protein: CASSVQVPTETQYF.

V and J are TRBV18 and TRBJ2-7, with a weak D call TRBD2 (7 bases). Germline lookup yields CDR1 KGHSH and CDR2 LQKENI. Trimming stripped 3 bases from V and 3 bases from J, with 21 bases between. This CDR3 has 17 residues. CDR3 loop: CASSPHEPSGTYYEQYF. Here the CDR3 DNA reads TGTGCCAGCTCACCTCACGAGCCCAGCGGGACATACTACGAGCAGTACTTC.

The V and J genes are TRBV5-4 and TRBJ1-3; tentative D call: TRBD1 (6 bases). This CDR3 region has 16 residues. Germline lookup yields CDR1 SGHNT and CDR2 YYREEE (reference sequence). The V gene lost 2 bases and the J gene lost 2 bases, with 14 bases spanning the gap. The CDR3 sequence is CASSFIRRTAGNTIYF. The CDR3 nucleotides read TGTGCCAGCAGCTTTATCCGTAGGACAGCTGGAAACACCATATATTTT. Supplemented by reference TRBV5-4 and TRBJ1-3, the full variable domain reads ETGVTQSPTHLIKTRGQQVTLRCSSQSGHNTVSWYQQALGQGPQFIFQYYREEENGRGNFPPRFSGLQFPNYSSELNVNALELDDSALYLCASSFIRRTAGNTIYFGEGSWLTVV.

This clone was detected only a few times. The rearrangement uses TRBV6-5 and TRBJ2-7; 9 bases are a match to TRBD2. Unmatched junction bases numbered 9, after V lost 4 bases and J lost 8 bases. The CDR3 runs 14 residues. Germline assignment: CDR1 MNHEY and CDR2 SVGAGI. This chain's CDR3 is CASSLAGVMGKQYF. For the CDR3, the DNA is TGTGCCAGCAGTTTAGCGGGAGTTATGGGGAAGCAGTACTTC.

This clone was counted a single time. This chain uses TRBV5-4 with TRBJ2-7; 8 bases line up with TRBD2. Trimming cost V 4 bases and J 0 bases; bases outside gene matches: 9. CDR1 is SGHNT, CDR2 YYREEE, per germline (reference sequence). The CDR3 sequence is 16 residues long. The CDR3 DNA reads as TGTGCCAGCAGCGGGTCCCGGGGGGGCAGCTCCTACGAGCAGTACTTC. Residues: CASSGSRGGSSYEQYF. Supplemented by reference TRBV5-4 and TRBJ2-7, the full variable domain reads ETGVTQSPTHLIKTRGQQVTLRCSSQSGHNTVSWYQQALGQGPQFIFQYYREEENGRGNFPPRFSGLQFPNYSSELNVNALELDDSALYLCASSGSRGGSSYEQYFGPGTRLTVT.

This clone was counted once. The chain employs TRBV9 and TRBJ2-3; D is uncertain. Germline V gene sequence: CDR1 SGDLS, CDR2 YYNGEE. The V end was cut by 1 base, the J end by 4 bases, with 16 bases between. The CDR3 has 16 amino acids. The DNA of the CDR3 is TGTGCCAGCAGCGTACTAGGCTCTGTTGGTGCAGATACGCAGTATTTT. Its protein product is CASSVLGSVGADTQYF.